The clone carrying this T cell receptor beta chain was counted between two and nine times. Its antigen is as yet unknown. One entry per CDR3 protein results from TCRdb running MiXCR on the reads. Of tens of thousands of distinct CDR3 sequences listed, 12% are singletons. The sample belongs to a study of type 1 regulatory T cells. Germline-derived CDR1 and CDR2 are SGHRS and YFSETQ. J lost 6 bases, V lost 0 bases, and 8 bases had no gene match. This CDR3 is built from 15 residues. Specimen: cultured non-Tr1 T cells, either the whole culture or a sorted T cell fraction (not recorded which). This sequence joins TRBV5-1 and TRBJ2-7; 8 nucleotides match TRBD1. This clonotype was obtained from a human donor in good health. CDR3 protein: CASSLDGTGGSEQYF. DNA for the CDR3: TGCGCCAGCAGCTTGGATGGGACAGGAGGTTCCGAGCAGTACTTC.